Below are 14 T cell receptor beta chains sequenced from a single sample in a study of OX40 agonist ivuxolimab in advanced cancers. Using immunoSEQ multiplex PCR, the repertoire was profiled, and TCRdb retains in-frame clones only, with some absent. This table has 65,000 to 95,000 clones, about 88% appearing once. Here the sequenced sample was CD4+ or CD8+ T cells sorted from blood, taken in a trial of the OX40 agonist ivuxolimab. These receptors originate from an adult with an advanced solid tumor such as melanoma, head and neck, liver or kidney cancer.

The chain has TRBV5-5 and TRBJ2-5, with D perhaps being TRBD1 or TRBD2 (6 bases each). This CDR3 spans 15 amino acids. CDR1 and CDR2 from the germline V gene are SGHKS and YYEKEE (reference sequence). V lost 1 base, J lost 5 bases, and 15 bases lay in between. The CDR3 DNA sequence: TGTGCCAGCAGCTTGAATTGGGGGGCCGGGGAGACCCAGTACTTC. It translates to CASSLNWGAGETQYF.

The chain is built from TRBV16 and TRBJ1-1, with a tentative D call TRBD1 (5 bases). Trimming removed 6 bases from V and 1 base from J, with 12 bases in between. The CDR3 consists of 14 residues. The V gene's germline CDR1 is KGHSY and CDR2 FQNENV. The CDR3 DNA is TGTGCCAGCAGAATGGGGCAGTCGAACACTGAAGCTTTCTTT. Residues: CASRMGQSNTEAFF.

The CDR3 bases are TGTGCCAGCAAGGTCGGGGGGGCGGGCTACACCTTC. Amino acid sequence: CASKVGGAGYTF. The chain employs TRBV25-1 and TRBJ1-2, with D perhaps matching TRBD1 (6 bases). The V end lost 7 bases, the J end lost 8 bases, and 14 bases lay between the germline ends. This CDR3 is built from 12 residues. Germline CDR1 is MGHDK and CDR2 is SYGVNS.

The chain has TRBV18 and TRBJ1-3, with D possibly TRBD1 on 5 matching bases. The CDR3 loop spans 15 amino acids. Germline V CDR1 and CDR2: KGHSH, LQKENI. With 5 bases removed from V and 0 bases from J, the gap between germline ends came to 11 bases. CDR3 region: CASSWGRLSGNTIYF. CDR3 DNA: TGTGCCAGCTCATGGGGCCGCCTCTCTGGAAACACCATATATTTT.

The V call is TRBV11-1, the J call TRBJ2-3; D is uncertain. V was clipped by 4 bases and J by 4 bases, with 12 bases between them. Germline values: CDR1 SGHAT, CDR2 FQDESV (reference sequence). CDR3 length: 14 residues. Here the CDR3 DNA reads TGTGCCAGCAGCTACAGCCCTACATCAGATACGCAGTATTTT. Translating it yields CASSYSPTSDTQYF.

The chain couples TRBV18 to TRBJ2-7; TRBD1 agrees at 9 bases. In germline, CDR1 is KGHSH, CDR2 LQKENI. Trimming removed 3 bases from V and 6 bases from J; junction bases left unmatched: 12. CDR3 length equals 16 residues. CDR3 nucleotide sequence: TGTGCCAGCTCACCCGCCGGTGGGACAGGGCGCTCCGAGCAGTACTTC. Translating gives CASSPAGGTGRSEQYF.

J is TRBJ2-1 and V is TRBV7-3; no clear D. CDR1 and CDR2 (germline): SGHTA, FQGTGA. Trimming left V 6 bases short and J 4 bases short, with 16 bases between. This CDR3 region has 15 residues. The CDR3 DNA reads TGTGCCAGCAGTAACGGGCCCTCTCCATACAATGAGCAGTTCTTC. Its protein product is CASSNGPSPYNEQFF.

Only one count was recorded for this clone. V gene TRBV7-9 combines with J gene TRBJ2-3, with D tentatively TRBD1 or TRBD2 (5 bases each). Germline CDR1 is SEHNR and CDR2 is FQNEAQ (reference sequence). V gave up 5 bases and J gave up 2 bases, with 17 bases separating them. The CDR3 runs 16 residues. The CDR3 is CASSTTGTGYTDTQYF. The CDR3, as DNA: TGTGCCAGCAGCACTACCGGGACGGGGTACACAGATACGCAGTATTTT.

CDR3 sequence: CASSQGSYEQYF. CDR3 DNA sequence: TGTGCCAGCAGCCAAGGCAGCTACGAGCAGTACTTC. The V call is TRBV11-3, the J call TRBJ2-7; no clear D. V was clipped by 5 bases and J by 3 bases, with 8 bases between them. The length of the CDR3 is 12 residues. Germline CDR1 SGHNT, CDR2 YENEEA.

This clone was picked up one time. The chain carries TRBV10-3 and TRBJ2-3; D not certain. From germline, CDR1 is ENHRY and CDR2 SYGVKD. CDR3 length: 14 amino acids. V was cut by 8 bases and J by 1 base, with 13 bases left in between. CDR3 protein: CAISVGSGTDTQYF. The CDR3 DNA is TGTGCCATCTCAGTGGGCTCAGGCACAGATACGCAGTATTTT.

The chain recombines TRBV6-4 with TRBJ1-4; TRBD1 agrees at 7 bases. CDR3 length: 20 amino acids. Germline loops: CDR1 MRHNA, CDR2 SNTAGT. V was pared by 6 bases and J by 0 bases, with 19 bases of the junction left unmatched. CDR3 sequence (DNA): TGTGCCAGCAGCGGACCCCACGAGGACAGGCGGCTTGCAACTAATGAAAAACTGTTTTTT. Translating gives CASSGPHEDRRLATNEKLFF.

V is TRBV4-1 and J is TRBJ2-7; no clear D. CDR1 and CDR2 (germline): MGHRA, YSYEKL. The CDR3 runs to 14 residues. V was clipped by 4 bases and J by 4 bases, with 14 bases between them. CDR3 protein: CASSLERIDYEQYF. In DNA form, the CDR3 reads TGCGCCAGCAGCCTAGAGAGGATTGATTACGAGCAGTACTTC.

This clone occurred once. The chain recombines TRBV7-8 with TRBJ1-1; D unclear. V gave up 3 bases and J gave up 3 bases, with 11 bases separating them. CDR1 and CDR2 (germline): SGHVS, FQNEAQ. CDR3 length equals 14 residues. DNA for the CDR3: TGTGCCAGCAGCTTTCAAGGAAGTGACACTGAAGCTTTCTTT. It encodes CASSFQGSDTEAFF.

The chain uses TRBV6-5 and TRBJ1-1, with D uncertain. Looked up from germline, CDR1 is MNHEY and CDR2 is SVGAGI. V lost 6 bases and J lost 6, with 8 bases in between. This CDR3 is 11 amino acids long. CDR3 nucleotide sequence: TGTGCCAGCAGCCCCGGGGCTGAAGCTTTCTTT. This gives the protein CASSPGAEAFF.